The table lists the clone carrying this T cell receptor beta chain with a few counts. This record belongs to a study of shared clonotypes between healthy human individuals. As for the study in general: The plates for each donor numbered three CD4 naive, three CD4 memory, two CD8 naive and one CD8 memory.

This CDR3 is 19 amino acids long. CDR1 is SGHRS and CDR2 is YFSETQ in the germline V gene. Trimming left V 4 bases short and J 0 bases short, with 25 bases between. The authors split each subset's genomic DNA evenly across several immunoSEQ plates. Profiled with immunoSEQ multiplex PCR; TCRdb holds only in-frame clones, not every one. The table shows about a million clones, with roughly 80% occurring only once. This TCR came from a man between 18 and 29 years old in good health. The sample taken for sequencing was memory CD4+ T cells sorted from blood. The subset here: CD45RA-negative fraction. This chain joins TRBV5-1 and TRBJ1-1; D is unresolved. The CDR3 is CASSPKDYEYSFMNTEAFF. The CDR3 region has the DNA TGCGCCAGCAGCCCTAAAGATTACGAGTATAGTTTCATGAACACTGAAGCTTTCTTT.